This T cell receptor beta chain is from a study of shared clonotypes between healthy human individuals. About the study: Aged 18 to 49, the donors were a couple of women and a few men.

Turning to this clone: Its antigen remains unidentified.

Findings and caveats of the study: Collection of samples was limited to blood; tissue repertoires likely differ. Naive subsets tended to show greater estimated richness than memory subsets.

Authors' processing steps: Filtering of immunoSEQ junctional sequences could not match full-length read filtering. Data came from immunoSEQ multiplex PCR; TCRdb stores just in-frame clones and leaves some out. D and trimming were read from the DNA, whereas the V and J calls and clone size are those reported in that table. Seen here are some 500,000 clones, roughly 95% observed once, and the top ten hold 0.05% to 0.08%. The source of this sequence is a woman aged 30 to 39 in good health. The sample taken for sequencing was naive CD4+ T cells sorted from blood. The subset is: CD45RA+ positively selected.

In DNA, the CDR3 is TGTGCCAGCAAAGGGGCGGTTGGTGAAAAACTGTTTTTT. Translation: CASKGAVGEKLFF. This chain connects TRBV25-1 to TRBJ1-4; TRBD1 might be the D (5 bases). The CDR3 is 13 residues long. The V end was cut by 7 bases, the J end by 7 bases, with 13 bases between. CDR1 and CDR2 (germline): MGHDK, SYGVNS.